Sequencing of this T cell receptor beta chain was carried out in a study of shared clonotypes between healthy human individuals. Splitting of each subset's genomic DNA was done evenly across several immunoSEQ plates. Some 30,000 T cell genomes (around 200 ng DNA) went into each sorted-subset replicate. Sequenced by immunoSEQ multiplex PCR; TCRdb stores in-frame clones only, minus some. There are 2 million to 2.5 million clones in the sample; approximately 94% occur only once, and more than 1.5% lies in the top ten. CD45RO-negative, CCR7-positively selected cells formed the naive CD8 fraction, excluding terminally differentiated effector memory CD45RA+ cells. This CDR3 contains 14 residues. The V and J ends lost 5 bases and 5 bases respectively, with 15 bases between them. Germline CDR1 reads MNHEY; CDR2 reads SMNVEV (reference sequence).

The sequenced material came from naive CD8+ T cells from PBMCs. This rearrangement joins TRBV27 to TRBJ1-1, with a tentative D call TRBD1 (6 bases). The receptor was isolated from a man between 18 and 35 years old in good health. Some clones in this sample may be carry-over from other donors' samples. CDR3 DNA: TGTGCCAGCAGTCGTTCCAGCACAGGGACTGAAGCTTTCTTT. The encoded protein is CASSRSSTGTEAFF.